This paragraph reports one T cell receptor beta chain. This sample is part of a study of T cell changes during pregnancy in multiple sclerosis. Libraries were prepared by immunoSEQ multiplex PCR; TCRdb keeps only in-frame clonotypes and omits some of them. The sample consists of about 94,000 clones, approximately 93% of them appearing once. This CDR3 is 12 amino acids long. Germline V lookup: CDR1 MNHEY, CDR2 SMNVEV (reference sequence). Losses at the gene ends were 8 bases for V and 3 bases for J; bases not matched to a gene: 2. The source is a female donor with multiple sclerosis, enrolled in a pregnancy study. Specimen: peripheral blood, collected after pregnancy. The rearrangement joins TRBV27 to TRBJ2-7; 9 bases line up with TRBD1. The CDR3 nucleotides read TGTGCCAGCGGGACAGGGATCTACGAGCAGTACTTC. Translating gives CASGTGIYEQYF.